This is a list of T cell receptor beta chains from one sample in a study of neoadjuvant nivolumab and ipilimumab in lung cancer. Clones were sequenced by immunoSEQ multiplex PCR, and TCRdb holds only the in-frame ones, with some missing. The table lists approximately 29,000 clones, 90% of them singletons. The input for sequencing was peripheral blood, taken after neoadjuvant nivolumab, alone or with ipilimumab, at or shortly before surgery. These receptors were obtained from an adult with non-small cell lung cancer. CDR3s include the opening cysteine and the closing phenylalanine or tryptophan. The order of the fields is J gene, V gene, clone size, D gene, CDR3 protein, CDR3 DNA. D genes are given only for firm matches. The size entry is marked missing in some rows and otherwise reads once, few, many or a size class.

>TRBJ2-5|TRBV7-3|NA|TRBD1
CASSRDRGSETQYF
TGTGCCAGCAGCAGGGACAGGGGGTCTGAGACCCAGTACTTC
>TRBJ1-6|TRBV5-4|NA|TRBD1
CASSWDRDNSPLHF
TGTGCCAGCAGCTGGGACAGAGATAATTCACCCCTCCACTTT
>TRBJ1-6|TRBV9|NA|TRBD1
CASSGQGWNSPLHF
TGTGCCAGCAGCGGACAGGGCTGGAATTCACCCCTCCACTTT
>TRBJ2-7|TRBV27|NA|NA
CASIHRGGGSYEQYF
TGTGCCAGCATTCACCGCGGTGGGGGCTCCTACGAGCAGTACTTC
>TRBJ1-1|TRBV13|NA|TRBD1
CASSFRDRQNTEAFF
TGTGCCAGCAGCTTTAGGGACAGGCAGAACACTGAAGCTTTCTTT
>TRBJ2-1|TRBV18|NA|NA
CASSTGRDTGSYNEQFF
TGTGCCAGCTCAACCGGAAGGGACACCGGATCCTACAATGAGCAGTTCTTC
>TRBJ2-1|TRBV7-2|NA|NA
CASSLSPNNEQFF
TGTGCCAGCAGCTTAAGCCCGAACAATGAGCAGTTCTTC
>TRBJ2-3|TRBV11-2|NA|NA
CASSLDSGFGTDTQYF
TGTGCCAGCAGCTTAGATTCCGGATTTGGAACAGATACGCAGTATTTT
>TRBJ2-1|TRBV11-2|NA|TRBD2
CASSLFGLAGGAPFF
TGTGCCAGCAGCTTATTCGGCCTAGCGGGGGGAGCACCGTTCTTC
>TRBJ2-5|TRBV5-8|NA|TRBD1
CASSKPLPGTGVETQYF
TGTGCCAGCAGCAAGCCCCTCCCCGGGACAGGGGTAGAGACCCAGTACTTC
>TRBJ2-1|TRBV13|NA|TRBD2
CASSRLADNEQFF
TGTGCCAGCAGCCGACTAGCGGACAATGAGCAGTTCTTC
>TRBJ2-5|TRBV19|NA|NA
CASSIGGISEETQYF
TGTGCCAGTAGTATAGGAGGAATTTCTGAGGAGACCCAGTACTTC
>TRBJ1-1|TRBV9|NA|NA
CASSVDSLGGMNTEAFF
TGTGCCAGCAGCGTAGACTCCCTTGGAGGGATGAACACTGAAGCTTTCTTT
>TRBJ1-5|TRBV6-5|NA|NA
CASSLGPRVNQPQHF
TGTGCCAGCAGTCTCGGGCCCCGGGTCAATCAGCCCCAGCATTTT
>TRBJ2-7|TRBV5-1|NA|TRBD1
CASSAQGFPYEQYF
TGCGCCAGCAGCGCACAGGGGTTTCCCTACGAGCAGTACTTC
>TRBJ1-1|TRBV7-9|NA|TRBD1
CASSTDRGFEAFF
TGTGCCAGCAGCACAGACAGGGGATTTGAAGCTTTCTTT
>TRBJ1-1|TRBV5-5|NA|NA
CASSWGTDGTEAFF
TGTGCCAGCAGCTGGGGGACGGACGGCACTGAAGCTTTCTTT
>TRBJ1-1|TRBV7-2|NA|NA
CASSLAFPGGPFF
TGTGCCAGCAGCTTAGCCTTTCCCGGGGGACCTTTCTTT
>TRBJ2-1|TRBV2|NA|NA
CASSEIRGGQFF
TGTGCCAGCAGTGAAATCCGGGGTGGGCAGTTCTTC
>TRBJ1-1|TRBV5-5|NA|NA
CASSLISNTEAFF
TGTGCCAGCAGCTTGATTTCGAACACTGAAGCTTTCTTT
>TRBJ2-3|TRBV11-2|NA|NA
CASSPADSPTDTQYF
TGTGCCAGCAGTCCAGCGGACAGTCCCACAGATACGCAGTATTTT
>TRBJ1-5|TRBV6-5|NA|NA
CASSYSNGNQPQHF
TGTGCCAGCAGTTACTCAAATGGGAATCAGCCCCAGCATTTT
>TRBJ2-4|TRBV5-1|once|NA
CASSSNAGGGNIQYF
TGCGCCAGCAGCTCGAATGCCGGGGGAGGAAACATTCAGTACTTC
>TRBJ2-3|TRBV7-3|NA|TRBD1
CASSSGQGYGTQYF
TGTGCCAGCAGCTCGGGACAGGGGTACGGTACGCAGTATTTT
>TRBJ2-2|TRBV7-9|NA|NA
CASSLRLANTGELFF
TGTGCCAGCAGCTTACGACTAGCGAACACCGGGGAGCTGTTTTTT
>TRBJ2-5|TRBV12-5|NA|TRBD1
CANSRGQETQYF
TGTGCTAACTCCAGGGGGCAAGAGACCCAGTACTTC
>TRBJ1-4|TRBV29-1|NA|TRBD1
CSVPQGGGNEKLFF
TGCAGCGTGCCTCAGGGGGGAGGTAATGAAAAACTGTTTTTT
>TRBJ2-2|TRBV5-4|NA|TRBD1
CASSGGTGWANTGELFF
TGTGCCAGCAGCGGAGGGACAGGGTGGGCGAACACCGGGGAGCTGTTTTTT